Below are 26 T cell receptor beta chains sequenced from a single sample in a study of CD8 T cells in Susac syndrome. Random hexamers primed reverse transcription of 0.5 to 1 ug RNA. TCRdb analysed the immunoSEQ multiplex PCR reads with MiXCR anew, one entry per CDR3 protein. The sample lists 120,000 or so distinct CDR3 sequences; approximately 94% were seen once. The source material was CD4+ T cells from PBMCs. The receptors stem from a human donor with multiple sclerosis.

The rearrangement uses TRBV19 and TRBJ2-7, with D hard to call. The CDR3 runs 14 residues. CDR1 is LNHDA and CDR2 is SQIVND in the germline V gene (reference sequence). V lost 6 bases to trimming and J lost 0 bases, with 12 bases between them. The CDR3 nucleotides are TGTGCCAGTAGGCCGAGCGTAAGCTCCTACGAGCAGTACTTC. This encodes CASRPSVSSYEQYF.

This rearrangement joins TRBV6-5 to TRBJ2-1; a possible D gene is TRBD1 (6 bases). The CDR3 extends over 15 amino acids. Germline V CDR1 and CDR2: MNHEY, SVGAGI. V was clipped by 5 bases and J by 4 bases, with 15 bases between them. The CDR3 DNA sequence: TGTGCCAGCAGTCCTGGACAGCGTGTTTACAATGAGCAGTTCTTC. It is translated as CASSPGQRVYNEQFF.

The V gene is TRBV9, the J gene TRBJ2-7; D remains ambiguous. Between the trimmed V and J ends, which lost 3 bases and 7 bases, there was a span of 14 bases. This CDR3 region has 13 residues. Germline CDR1 reads SGDLS; CDR2 reads YYNGEE. Written as DNA, the CDR3 is TGTGCCAGCAGCGGTTCGACCTTGGGGGAGCAGTACTTC. The encoded protein is CASSGSTLGEQYF.

This clonotype came up once. The chain carries TRBV7-2 and TRBJ2-7, with D uncertain. CDR1 and CDR2 from the germline V gene are SGHTA and FQGNSA. V lost 1 base to trimming and J lost 0 bases, with 7 bases between them. This CDR3 is built from 14 residues. The CDR3 loop reads CASSLDKFSYEQYF. The CDR3 region has the DNA TGTGCCAGCAGCTTAGATAAATTCTCCTACGAGCAGTACTTC.

This sequence joins TRBV5-1 and TRBJ1-1, with D possibly TRBD1 on 6 matching bases. The CDR3 consists of 14 residues. The V and J ends lost 4 bases and 4 bases respectively, with 14 bases between them. Germline CDR1 reads SGHRS; CDR2 reads YFSETQ. In DNA, the CDR3 is TGCGCCAGCAGCCACGTGGGGGGGGCCACTGAAGCTTTCTTT. It yields the protein CASSHVGGATEAFF.

The chain joins TRBV29-1 to TRBJ2-7; TRBD1 matches 8 bases. Germline CDR1 reads SQVTM; CDR2 reads ANQGSEA. Trimming removed 7 bases from V and 2 bases from J; junction bases left unmatched: 13. This CDR3 spans 15 amino acids. The CDR3 coding sequence is TGCAGCGGGACTTCCGGGACAGGCTATCCCTACGAGCAGTACTTC. This sequence encodes CSGTSGTGYPYEQYF.

The gene calls are TRBV19 and TRBJ1-2; 7 bases match TRBD1. V lost 7 bases and J lost 3; bases outside the gene matches: 17. The CDR3 extends over 17 amino acids. The germline CDR1 and CDR2 sequences are LNHDA and SQIVND (reference sequence). The CDR3 region is CASNSYGRRQGDYGYTF. The CDR3, as DNA: TGTGCCAGTAATTCCTATGGGAGAAGACAGGGAGACTATGGCTACACCTTC.

This chain links TRBV29-1 with TRBJ1-1, with a tentative D call TRBD1 (6 bases). The V gene lost 7 bases and the J gene lost 8 bases, with 17 bases spanning the gap. Germline-derived CDR1 and CDR2 are SQVTM and ANQGSEA. The CDR3 spans 12 residues. The CDR3 DNA reads as TGCAGCGCCTCGGTGGGGGCGGCCGAAGCTTTCTTT. Translated, it gives CSASVGAAEAFF.

V and J are TRBV18 and TRBJ1-2; D call uncertain. Germline V gene lookup returns CDR1 KGHSH and CDR2 LQKENI. This CDR3 is 16 amino acids long. V was shortened by 3 bases and J by 8 bases, with 22 bases between the two germline ends. CDR3 coding DNA: TGTGCCAGCTCACCCAATCCCACGGGTGGAGTAGGCGGCTACACCTTC. It translates to CASSPNPTGGVGGYTF.

The genes are TRBV5-4 and TRBJ1-1; D is ambiguous. The CDR3 has 11 amino acids. Trimming cost V 3 bases and J 6 bases, with 6 bases left between them. Germline CDR1 is SGHNT and CDR2 is YYREEE (reference sequence). In nucleotides, the CDR3 is TGTGCCAGCAGCTCGAGATCTGAAGCTTTCTTT. Protein product: CASSSRSEAFF.

The chain couples TRBV5-1 to TRBJ1-6, with 7 bases matching TRBD1. CDR1 and CDR2 (germline): SGHRS, YFSETQ. This CDR3 region has 17 residues. The V and J ends lost 4 bases and 8 bases, in that order; junction bases with no gene match: 15. CDR3 nucleotides: TGCGCCAGCAGCACGACAGGGACGGGGGATCGCGATTCACCCCTCCACTTT. It encodes CASSTTGTGDRDSPLHF. Full variable domain (outside the CDR3, taken from reference TRBV5-1 and TRBJ1-6): KAGVTQTPRYLIKTRGQQVTLSCSPISGHRSVSWYQQTPGQGLQFLFEYFSETQRNKGNFPGRFSGRQFSNSRSEMNVSTLELGDSALYLCASSTTGTGDRDSPLHFGNGTRLTVT.

This clonotype was seen a single time. The gene calls are TRBV25-1 and TRBJ2-5; no definite D call. V lost 7 bases, J lost 5 bases, and 14 bases lay in between. Germline V gene lookup returns CDR1 MGHDK and CDR2 SYGVNS. The CDR3 covers 13 residues. The chain's CDR3 is CASTPWGTETQYF. DNA for the CDR3: TGTGCCAGCACTCCTTGGGGAACGGAGACCCAGTACTTC.

This chain links TRBV6-5 with TRBJ1-1; no clear D. V was clipped by 8 bases and J by 3 bases, with 10 bases between them. From germline, CDR1 is MNHEY and CDR2 SVGAGI. The CDR3 length is 12 residues. CDR3 bases: TGTGCCAGCGGGGAGGAGTACACTGAAGCTTTCTTT. Protein sequence: CASGEEYTEAFF.

This clonotype has only one observation. The chain employs TRBV6-5 and TRBJ2-7, with a tentative D call TRBD1 (7 bases). Germline-derived CDR1 and CDR2 are MNHEY and SVGAGI. V lost 2 bases and J 3 bases, leaving 14 bases between the germline ends. This CDR3 is 15 amino acids long. The CDR3, as DNA: TGTGCCAGCAGTTACGCGGGGACAGAGCTCTACGAGCAGTACTTC. It translates to CASSYAGTELYEQYF.

CDR3 sequence: CASSPGIATDTQYF. The DNA for the CDR3 is TGTGCCAGCAGCCCCGGGATTGCCACAGATACGCAGTATTTT. V usage is TRBV12-3 or TRBV12-4 and J usage is TRBJ2-3, with a possible D match to TRBD2 (5 bases). Between the trimmed V and J ends, which lost 6 bases and 2 bases, there was a span of 12 bases. There are 14 residues in the CDR3.

Only one count was recorded for this clonotype. The chain recombines TRBV2 with TRBJ2-1, with D possibly matching TRBD2 (6 bases). The length of the CDR3 is 15 residues. Trimming left V 0 bases short and J 4 bases short, with 10 bases between. Germline V gene data show CDR1 as SNHLY and CDR2 as FYNNEI. The CDR3 DNA sequence: TGTGCCAGCAGTGAAGCAGGGGAGGAGTACAATGAGCAGTTCTTC. The encoded protein is CASSEAGEEYNEQFF.

V usage is TRBV5-4 and J usage is TRBJ2-7; the match to TRBD1 covers 10 bases. J gave up 2 bases and V 2 bases, and 4 bases lay outside the gene matches. There are 15 residues in the CDR3. Per germline, CDR1 SGHNT and CDR2 YYREEE (reference sequence). The DNA for the CDR3 is TGTGCCAGCAGCTTCGACAGGGGGCAAGCCTACGAGCAGTACTTC. Protein: CASSFDRGQAYEQYF.

This rearrangement joins TRBV20-1 to TRBJ2-1; 13 bases match TRBD2. This CDR3 spans 15 amino acids. With 5 bases clipped from V and 2 bases from J, the junction kept 3 bases outside the gene matches. From germline, CDR1 is DFQATT and CDR2 SNEGSKA (reference sequence). The CDR3 protein is CSASGTSGAYNEQFF. The DNA for the CDR3 is TGCAGTGCTTCCGGGACTAGCGGGGCCTACAATGAGCAGTTCTTC.

This chain joins TRBV4-2 and TRBJ2-1; no clear D. Germline-derived CDR1 and CDR2 are LGHNA and YNFKEQ. This CDR3 region has 12 residues. The V end lost 0 bases, the J end lost 7 bases, and 4 bases lay between the germline ends. The chain's CDR3 is CASSQDKNEQFF. CDR3 coding DNA: TGTGCCAGCAGCCAAGATAAGAATGAGCAGTTCTTC.

This chain joins TRBV29-1 and TRBJ2-1; D may be TRBD2 (6 bases). Looked up from germline, CDR1 is SQVTM and CDR2 is ANQGSEA. The V gene lost 7 bases and the J gene lost 15 bases, with 19 bases spanning the gap. This CDR3 contains 11 residues. The CDR3 coding sequence is TGCAGCGGGGAGGTTAGAGGCGAGGGGTTCTTC. As protein: CSGEVRGEGFF.

The chain combines TRBV7-2 with TRBJ1-2; D is undetermined. The CDR3 runs to 14 residues. Trimming pared 1 base from V and 8 bases from J, leaving 14 bases between. Germline V CDR1 and CDR2: SGHTA, FQGNSA. CDR3 amino acids: CASSLVRTPEGYTF. Here the CDR3 DNA reads TGTGCCAGCAGCTTAGTCAGGACTCCCGAGGGCTACACCTTC.

The chain joins TRBV7-9 to TRBJ2-1; a weak D match, TRBD1 (6 bases). The germline V gene encodes CDR1 SEHNR and CDR2 FQNEAQ (reference sequence). CDR3 length: 16 residues. Between the trimmed V and J ends, which lost 8 bases and 3 bases, there was a span of 20 bases. The DNA of the CDR3 is TGTGCCAGCTCGAGTTTCGTGACAGGCGACTACAATGAGCAGTTCTTC. It translates to CASSSFVTGDYNEQFF.

V gene TRBV5-6 combines with J gene TRBJ2-1; 7 bases fit TRBD1. Germline CDR1 is SGHDT and CDR2 is YYEEEE. The trim removed 0 bases at V and 4 bases at J, leaving 10 bases unmatched. CDR3 length: 17 residues. CDR3 nucleotides: TGTGCCAGCAGCTTGGCAGGGGGACCACGGGTTTACAATGAGCAGTTCTTC. Translating it yields CASSLAGGPRVYNEQFF.

The chain is built from TRBV20-1 and TRBJ1-1; D gene ambiguous. Trimming cost V 3 bases and J 1 base, with 6 bases left between them. Per the germline V gene, CDR1 is DFQATT and CDR2 is SNEGSKA (reference sequence). The CDR3 sequence is 12 residues long. The chain's CDR3 is CSASRQNTEAFF. DNA for the CDR3: TGCAGTGCTAGCAGGCAGAACACTGAAGCTTTCTTT.

This chain joins TRBV29-1 and TRBJ2-3; D may be TRBD1 or TRBD2 (5 bases each). The CDR3 is 14 amino acids. CDR1 and CDR2 (germline): SQVTM, ANQGSEA. Trimming took off 3 bases at V and 0 bases at J, with 10 bases between the two ends. The CDR3 spells CSVDEGSSTDTQYF. CDR3 coding DNA: TGCAGCGTTGACGAGGGGTCTAGCACAGATACGCAGTATTTT.

This clonotype was detected only once. This chain links TRBV6-5 with TRBJ2-7; possibly TRBD1 or TRBD2 for D (6 bases each). Trimming removed 4 bases from V and 3 bases from J, with 16 bases in between. The CDR3 sequence is 15 residues long. The germline CDR1 and CDR2 sequences are MNHEY and SVGAGI. The CDR3 bases are TGTGCCAGCAGTTCCTTTGGGGGGCCAGACTACGAGCAGTACTTC. This sequence encodes CASSSFGGPDYEQYF.